The following is a T cell receptor beta chain sequence with its context. Clones were read by immunoSEQ multiplex PCR, and TCRdb kept only the in-frame ones, dropping some. The sample has 80,000 or so clones; approximately 95% are singletons. The record originates from a study of T cell changes during pregnancy in multiple sclerosis. Germline CDR1 GTSNPN, CDR2 SVGIG (reference sequence). This CDR3 has 15 amino acids. Trimming at V came to 6 bases and at J to 4 bases, leaving 11 bases not matched to a gene. The receptor comes from a female donor in good health, enrolled as a control in a pregnancy study. Sequencing used peripheral blood, obtained in the second trimester of pregnancy. V usage is TRBV30 and J usage is TRBJ2-3; 9 bases are a match to TRBD1. The DNA for the CDR3 is TGTGCCTGCCACCGGGACAGGGAGTATGCAGATACGCAGTATTTT. Protein sequence: CACHRDREYADTQYF.